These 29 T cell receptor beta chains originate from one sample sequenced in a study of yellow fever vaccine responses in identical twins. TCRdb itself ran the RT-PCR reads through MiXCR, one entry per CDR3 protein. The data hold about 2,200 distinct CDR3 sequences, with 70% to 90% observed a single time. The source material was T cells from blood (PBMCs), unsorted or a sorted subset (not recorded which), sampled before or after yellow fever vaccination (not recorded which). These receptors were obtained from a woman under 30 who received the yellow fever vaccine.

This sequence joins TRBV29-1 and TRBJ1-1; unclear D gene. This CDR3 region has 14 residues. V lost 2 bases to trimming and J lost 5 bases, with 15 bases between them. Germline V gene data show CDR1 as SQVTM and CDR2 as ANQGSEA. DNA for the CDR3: TGCAGCGTTGAAAATTTCGGACGCGAGACTGAAGCTTTCTTT. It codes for CSVENFGRETEAFF.

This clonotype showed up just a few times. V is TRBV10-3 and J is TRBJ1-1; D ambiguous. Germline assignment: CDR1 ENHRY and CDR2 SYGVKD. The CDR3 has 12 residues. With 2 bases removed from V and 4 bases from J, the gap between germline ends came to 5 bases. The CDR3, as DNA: TGTGCCATCAGTGAGACGGTCACTGAAGCTTTCTTT. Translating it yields CAISETVTEAFF.

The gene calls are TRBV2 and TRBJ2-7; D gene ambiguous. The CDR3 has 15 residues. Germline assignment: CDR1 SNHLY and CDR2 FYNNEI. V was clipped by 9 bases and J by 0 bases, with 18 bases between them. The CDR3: CARSPGAAASYEQYV. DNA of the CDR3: TGTGCCAGAAGTCCTGGCGCTGCCGCCTCCTACGAGCAGTACGTC.

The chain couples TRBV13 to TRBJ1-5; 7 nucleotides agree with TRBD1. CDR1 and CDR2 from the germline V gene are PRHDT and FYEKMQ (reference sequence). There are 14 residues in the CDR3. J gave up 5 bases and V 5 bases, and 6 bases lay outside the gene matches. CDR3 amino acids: CASSLGQEHQPQHF. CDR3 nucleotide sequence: TGTGCCAGCAGCCTTGGACAGGAACATCAGCCCCAGCATTTT.

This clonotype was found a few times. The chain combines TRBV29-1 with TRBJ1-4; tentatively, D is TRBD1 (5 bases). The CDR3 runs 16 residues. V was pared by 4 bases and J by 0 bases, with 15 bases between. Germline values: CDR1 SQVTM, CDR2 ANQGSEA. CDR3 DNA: TGCAGCGTTGGGGCCTCTTGGGGGGCAACTAATGAAAAACTGTTTTTT. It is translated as CSVGASWGATNEKLFF. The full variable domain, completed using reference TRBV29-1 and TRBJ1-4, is SAVISQKPSRDICQRGTSLTIQCQVDSQVTMMFWYRQQPGQSLTLIATANQGSEATYESGFVIDKFPISRPNLTFSTLTVSNMSPEDSSIYLCSVGASWGATNEKLFFGSGTQLSVL.

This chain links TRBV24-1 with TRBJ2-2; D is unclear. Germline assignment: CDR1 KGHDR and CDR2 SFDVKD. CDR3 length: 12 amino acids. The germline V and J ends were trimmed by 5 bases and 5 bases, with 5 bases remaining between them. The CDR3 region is CATSGRTGELFF. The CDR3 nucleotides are TGTGCCACCAGTGGGCGGACCGGGGAGCTGTTTTTT.

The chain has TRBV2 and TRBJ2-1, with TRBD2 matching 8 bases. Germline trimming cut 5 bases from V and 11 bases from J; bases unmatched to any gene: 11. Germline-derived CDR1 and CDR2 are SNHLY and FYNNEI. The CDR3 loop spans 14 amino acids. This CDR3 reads CASSSAPRTSQQFF. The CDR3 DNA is TGTGCCAGCAGTTCGGCCCCCCGGACTAGCCAGCAGTTCTTC.

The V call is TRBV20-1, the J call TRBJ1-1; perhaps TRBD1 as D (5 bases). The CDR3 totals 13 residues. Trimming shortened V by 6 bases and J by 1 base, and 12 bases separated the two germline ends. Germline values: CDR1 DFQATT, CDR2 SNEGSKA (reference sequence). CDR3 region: CSAAGLRNTEAFF. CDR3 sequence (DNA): TGCAGTGCAGCGGGACTCAGGAACACTGAAGCTTTCTTT.

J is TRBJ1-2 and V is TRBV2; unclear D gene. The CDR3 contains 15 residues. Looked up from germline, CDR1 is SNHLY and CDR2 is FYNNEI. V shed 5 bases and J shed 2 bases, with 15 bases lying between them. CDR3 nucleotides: TGTGCCAGCAGTTACAACACCGGGGAGAACTATGGCTACACCTTC. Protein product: CASSYNTGENYGYTF.

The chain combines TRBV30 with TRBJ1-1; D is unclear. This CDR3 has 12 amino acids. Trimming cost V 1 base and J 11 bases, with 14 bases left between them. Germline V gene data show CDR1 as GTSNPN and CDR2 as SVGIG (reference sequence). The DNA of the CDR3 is TGTGCCTGGAGTGATCCTGATGACGAGGCTTTCTTT. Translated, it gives CAWSDPDDEAFF.

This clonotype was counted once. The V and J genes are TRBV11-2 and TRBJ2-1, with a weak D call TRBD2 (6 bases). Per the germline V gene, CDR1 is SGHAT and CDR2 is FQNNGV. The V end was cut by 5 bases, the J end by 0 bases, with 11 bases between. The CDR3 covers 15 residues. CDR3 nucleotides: TGTGCCAGCAGCCCACGGACTACCTCCTACAATGAGCAGTTCTTC. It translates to CASSPRTTSYNEQFF. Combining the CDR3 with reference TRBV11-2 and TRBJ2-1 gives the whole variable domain EAGVAQSPRYKIIEKRQSVAFWCNPISGHATLYWYQQILGQGPKLLIQFQNNGVVDDSQLPKDRFSAERLKGVDSTLKIQPAKLEDSAVYLCASSPRTTSYNEQFFGPGTRLTVL.

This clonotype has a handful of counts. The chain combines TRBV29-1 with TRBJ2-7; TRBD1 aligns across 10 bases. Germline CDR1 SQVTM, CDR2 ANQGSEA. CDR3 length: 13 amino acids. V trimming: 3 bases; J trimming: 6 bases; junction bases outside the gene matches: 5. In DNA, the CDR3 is TGCAGCGTTGATAGACAGGGGGCTGGCGAGCAGTACTTC. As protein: CSVDRQGAGEQYF.

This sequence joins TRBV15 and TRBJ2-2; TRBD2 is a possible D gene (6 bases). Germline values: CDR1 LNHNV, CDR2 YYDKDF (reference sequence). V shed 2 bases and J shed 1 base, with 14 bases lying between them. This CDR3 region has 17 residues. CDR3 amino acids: CATSRPQTGVNTGELFF. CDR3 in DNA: TGTGCCACCAGCAGACCCCAAACGGGGGTGAACACCGGGGAGCTGTTTTTT.

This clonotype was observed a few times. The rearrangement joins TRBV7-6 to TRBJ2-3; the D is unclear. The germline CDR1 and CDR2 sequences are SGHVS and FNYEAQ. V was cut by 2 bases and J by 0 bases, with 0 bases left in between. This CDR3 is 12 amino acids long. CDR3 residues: CASSLSTDTQYF. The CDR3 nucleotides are TGTGCCAGCAGCTTAAGCACAGATACGCAGTATTTT.

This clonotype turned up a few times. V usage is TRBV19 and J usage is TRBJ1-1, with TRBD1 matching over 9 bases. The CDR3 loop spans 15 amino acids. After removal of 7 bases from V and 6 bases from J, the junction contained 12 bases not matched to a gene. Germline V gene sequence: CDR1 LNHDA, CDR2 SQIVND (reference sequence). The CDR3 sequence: CASNTGTGSRAEAFF. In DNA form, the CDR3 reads TGTGCCAGTAATACCGGGACAGGGTCCAGGGCTGAAGCTTTCTTT. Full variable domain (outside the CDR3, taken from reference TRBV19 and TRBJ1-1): DGGITQSPKYLFRKEGQNVTLSCEQNLNHDAMYWYRQDPGQGLRLIYYSQIVNDFQKGDIAEGYSVSREKKESFPLTVTSAQKNPTAFYLCASNTGTGSRAEAFFGQGTRLTVV.

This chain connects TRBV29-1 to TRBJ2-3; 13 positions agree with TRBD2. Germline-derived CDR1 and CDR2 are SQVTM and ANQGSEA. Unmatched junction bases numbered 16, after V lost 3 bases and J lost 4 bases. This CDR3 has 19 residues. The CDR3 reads CSVDLTSGGAVRKADTQYF. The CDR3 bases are TGCAGCGTTGATCTAACTAGCGGGGGGGCCGTCCGAAAGGCAGATACGCAGTATTTT.

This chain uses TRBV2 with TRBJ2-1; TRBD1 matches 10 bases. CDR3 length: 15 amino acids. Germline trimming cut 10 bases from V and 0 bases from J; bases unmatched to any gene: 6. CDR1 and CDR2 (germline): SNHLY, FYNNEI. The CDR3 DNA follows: TGTGCCACAAGACAGGGGGCGGGCTCCTACAATGAGCAGTTCTTC. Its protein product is CATRQGAGSYNEQFF.

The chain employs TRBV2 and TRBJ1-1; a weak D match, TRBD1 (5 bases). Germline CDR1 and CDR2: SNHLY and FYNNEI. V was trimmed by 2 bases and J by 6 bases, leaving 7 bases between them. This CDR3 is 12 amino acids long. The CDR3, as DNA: TGTGCCAGCAGTGAATCGACAGCTGAAGCTTTCTTT. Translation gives CASSESTAEAFF.

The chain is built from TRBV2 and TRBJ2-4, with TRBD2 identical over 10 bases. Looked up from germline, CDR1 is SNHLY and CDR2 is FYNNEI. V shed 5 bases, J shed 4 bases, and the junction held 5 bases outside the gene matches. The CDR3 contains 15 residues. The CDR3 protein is CASSPTSGIKNIQYF. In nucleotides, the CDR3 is TGTGCCAGCAGTCCCACTAGCGGGATTAAAAACATTCAGTACTTC.

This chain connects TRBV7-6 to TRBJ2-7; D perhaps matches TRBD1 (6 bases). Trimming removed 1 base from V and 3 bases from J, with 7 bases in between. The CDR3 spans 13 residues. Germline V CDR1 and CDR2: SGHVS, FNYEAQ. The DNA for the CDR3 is TGTGCCAGCAGCTTAGGGACAGTCTACGAGCAGTACTTC. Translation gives CASSLGTVYEQYF. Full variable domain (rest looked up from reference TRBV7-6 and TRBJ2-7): GAGVSQSPRYKVTKRGQDVALRCDPISGHVSLYWYRQALGQGPEFLTYFNYEAQQDKSGLPNDRFSAERPEGSISTLTIQRTEQRDSAMYRCASSLGTVYEQYFGPGTRLTVT.

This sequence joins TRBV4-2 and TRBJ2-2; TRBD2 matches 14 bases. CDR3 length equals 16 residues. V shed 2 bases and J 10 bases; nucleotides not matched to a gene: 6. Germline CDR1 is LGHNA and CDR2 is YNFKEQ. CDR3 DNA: TGTGCCAGCAGCCAATCAGGACTAGCGGGAGGCCCGGAGCTGTTTTTT. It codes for CASSQSGLAGGPELFF.

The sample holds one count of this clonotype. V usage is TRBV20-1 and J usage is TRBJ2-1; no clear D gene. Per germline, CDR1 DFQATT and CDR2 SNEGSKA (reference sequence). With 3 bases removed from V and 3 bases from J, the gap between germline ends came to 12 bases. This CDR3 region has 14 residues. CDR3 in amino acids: CSASVTLDYNEQFF. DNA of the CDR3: TGCAGTGCTAGTGTGACGCTAGACTACAATGAGCAGTTCTTC.

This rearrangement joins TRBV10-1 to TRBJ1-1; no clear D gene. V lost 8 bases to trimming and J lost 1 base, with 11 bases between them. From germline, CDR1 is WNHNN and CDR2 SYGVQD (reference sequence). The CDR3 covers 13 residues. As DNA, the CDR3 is TGCGCCAGCTCCCCGGGAACGAACACTGAAGCTTTCTTT. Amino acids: CASSPGTNTEAFF.

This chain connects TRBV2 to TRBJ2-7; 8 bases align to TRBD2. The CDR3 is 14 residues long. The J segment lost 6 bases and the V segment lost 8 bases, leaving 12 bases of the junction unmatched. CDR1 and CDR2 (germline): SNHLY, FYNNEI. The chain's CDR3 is CASGREAGESEQYF. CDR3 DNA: TGTGCCAGCGGGCGAGAAGCGGGAGAAAGCGAGCAGTACTTC.

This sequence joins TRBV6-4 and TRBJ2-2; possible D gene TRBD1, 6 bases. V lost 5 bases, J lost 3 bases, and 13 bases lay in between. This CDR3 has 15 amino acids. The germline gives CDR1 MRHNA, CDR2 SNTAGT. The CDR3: CASSRGTLDTGELFF. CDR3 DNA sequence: TGTGCCAGCAGTAGAGGGACACTTGACACCGGGGAGCTGTTTTTT.

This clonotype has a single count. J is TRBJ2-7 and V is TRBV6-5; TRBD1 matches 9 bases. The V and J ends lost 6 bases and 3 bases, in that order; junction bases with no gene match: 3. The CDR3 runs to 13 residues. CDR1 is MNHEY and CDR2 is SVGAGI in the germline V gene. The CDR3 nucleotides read TGTGCCAGCAGGGGGACAGGGATCTACGAGCAGTACTTC. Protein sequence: CASRGTGIYEQYF.

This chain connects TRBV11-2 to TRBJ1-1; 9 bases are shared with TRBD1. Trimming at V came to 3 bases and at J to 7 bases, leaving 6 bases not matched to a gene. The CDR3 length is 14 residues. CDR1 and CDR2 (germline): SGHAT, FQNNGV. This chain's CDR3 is CASSFTGGEREAFF. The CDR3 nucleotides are TGTGCCAGCAGCTTTACAGGGGGCGAACGTGAAGCTTTCTTT.

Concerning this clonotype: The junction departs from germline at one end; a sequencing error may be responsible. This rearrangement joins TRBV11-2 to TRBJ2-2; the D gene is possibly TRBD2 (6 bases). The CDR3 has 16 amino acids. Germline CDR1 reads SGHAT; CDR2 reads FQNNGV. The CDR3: CACSVLSGVLSGELFF. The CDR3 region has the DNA TGTGCCTGCAGCGTCCTTAGCGGTGTCTTGTCCGGGGAGCTGTTTTTT.

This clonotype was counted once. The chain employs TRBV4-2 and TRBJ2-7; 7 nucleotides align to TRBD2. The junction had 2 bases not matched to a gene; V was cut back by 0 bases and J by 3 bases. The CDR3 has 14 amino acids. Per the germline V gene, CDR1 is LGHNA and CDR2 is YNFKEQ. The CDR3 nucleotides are TGTGCCAGCAGCCAAGAATGGGAGGGCTACGAGCAGTACTTC. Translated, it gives CASSQEWEGYEQYF.